This TCR beta chain is from a study of response to subunit inactivated influenza vaccine (dated by TCRdb to 2017 to 2018). For the study in its entirety: Deep quantitative T cell receptor repertoire profiling was used in the study to track responses to a trivalent subunit inactivated influenza vaccine.

The CDR3 spans 14 residues, from the cysteine through the phenylalanine. The retained sequence is limited to the CDR3, 42 bases, with the frame set at the first base. CDR1 DFQATT and CDR2 SNEGSKA are derived from the germline V gene (reference sequence). V is reduced by 3 bases and J by 0 bases, leaving a spacing of 10 bases between them. The method behind the library was RT-PCR. TCRdb lists the instrument as Illumina HiSeq 2500. TCRdb trimmed the raw reads at Q25, called clones with MiXCR and kept productive beta chains. Each entry is one CDR3 protein sequence, shown with its most common DNA and genes. For this sample the table gives 650,000 to 700,000 distinct CDR3 sequences, of which about a sixth were detected only once. More than 9% of the sample lies in the top ten. This clonotype has a handful of counts. There is no known antigen for this receptor. Base-call qualities are not available, and no considerably larger clone is one nucleotide away.

On the study overall, not on this receptor specifically: The authors suggested that each seasonal influenza vaccination may recruit only a limited number of new T cells.

The TCR comes from a man aged 45-60 years who received an inactivated influenza vaccine. Donor details come from another sample of the same person, matched by shared clones. Sequencing was performed on PBMCs from blood, taken 12 days after vaccination. The chain is encoded by TRBV20-1 joined to TRBJ2-3, with the D segment identity uncertain. The nucleotide sequence is given as TGCAGTGCTAGTCCGCTTACTAGCACAGATACGCAGTATTTT. It specifies CSASPLTSTDTQYF.